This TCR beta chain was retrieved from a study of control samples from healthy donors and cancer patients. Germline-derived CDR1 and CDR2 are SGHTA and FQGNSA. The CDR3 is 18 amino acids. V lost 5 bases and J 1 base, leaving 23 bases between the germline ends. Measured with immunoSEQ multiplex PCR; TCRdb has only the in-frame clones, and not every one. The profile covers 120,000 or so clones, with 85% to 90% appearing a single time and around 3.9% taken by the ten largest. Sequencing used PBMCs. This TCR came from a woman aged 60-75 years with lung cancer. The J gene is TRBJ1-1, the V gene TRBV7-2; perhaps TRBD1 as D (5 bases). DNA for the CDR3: TGTGCCAGCAGCCATGAGGTGGTTGCGGGACGGAAGAACACTGAAGCTTTCTTT. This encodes CASSHEVVAGRKNTEAFF.